Shown below are 10 T cell receptor beta chains from a single sample sequenced in a study of shared clonotypes between healthy human individuals. Sequencing was performed with immunoSEQ multiplex PCR; in TCRdb, only in-frame clones are kept and a portion is missing. The data hold about 1 million clones, with under 80% observed a single time. The material sequenced was memory CD4+ T cells sorted from blood. Documented subset: CD45RA-negative fraction. The receptors were gathered from a man aged 18 to 29 in good health.

The V call is TRBV18, the J call TRBJ2-5; 8 positions agree with TRBD2. J lost 2 bases, V lost 6 bases, and 5 bases had no gene match. This CDR3 is built from 14 residues. Germline V gives CDR1 KGHSH, CDR2 LQKENI. The CDR3, as DNA: TGTGCCAGCTCGGCTTCGGGGGGGCAAGAGACCCAGTACTTC. Translated: CASSASGGQETQYF.

V gene TRBV30 combines with J gene TRBJ1-4; no reliable D call. Germline CDR1 is GTSNPN and CDR2 is SVGIG (reference sequence). This CDR3 has 13 residues. V lost 2 bases and J 7 bases, leaving 11 bases between the germline ends. CDR3 in DNA: TGTGCCTGGAGTTATCAGGCAGCTGAAAAACTGTTTTTT. Protein product: CAWSYQAAEKLFF. The full variable domain, rest sourced from reference TRBV30 and TRBJ1-4, is SQTIHQWPATLVQPVGSPLSLECTVEGTSNPNLYWYRQAAGRGLQLLFYSVGIGQISSEVPQNLSASRPQDRQFILSSKKLLLSDSGFYLCAWSYQAAEKLFFGSGTQLSVL.

The CDR3, as DNA: TGTGCCAGCAGCTTAGGTAGGACTAGTTCAAATGAGCAGTTCTTC. As protein: CASSLGRTSSNEQFF. This chain joins TRBV7-9 and TRBJ2-1; 7 bases align to TRBD2. This CDR3 is built from 15 residues. The germline CDR1 and CDR2 sequences are SEHNR and FQNEAQ (reference sequence). The J segment lost 7 bases and the V segment lost 1 base, leaving 7 bases of the junction unmatched. The entire variable domain, with the rest obtained from reference TRBV7-9 and TRBJ2-1, is as follows: DTGVSQNPRHKITKRGQNVTFRCDPISEHNRLYWYRQTLGQGPEFLTYFQNEAQLEKSRLLSDRFSAERPKGSFSTLEIQRTEQGDSAMYLCASSLGRTSSNEQFFGPGTRLTVL.

This clone was detected only once. V and J are TRBV27 and TRBJ2-7; the match to TRBD2 covers 11 bases. After removal of 6 bases from V and 5 bases from J, the junction contained 3 bases not matched to a gene. Looked up from germline, CDR1 is MNHEY and CDR2 is SMNVEV (reference sequence). CDR3 length: 13 amino acids. This chain's CDR3 is CASRPGLADEQYF. CDR3 nucleotides: TGTGCCAGCAGACCGGGACTAGCGGACGAGCAGTACTTC.

This chain connects TRBV29-1 to TRBJ2-1; 9 positions match TRBD2. The CDR3 runs 17 residues. Unmatched junction bases numbered 11, after V lost 5 bases and J lost 0 bases. CDR1 and CDR2 (germline): SQVTM, ANQGSEA. CDR3 sequence (DNA): TGCAGCGTTCTCGGGGCTAGCGGGAAGAGCTCCTACAATGAGCAGTTCTTC. Translated, it gives CSVLGASGKSSYNEQFF.

As concerns this clone: This same CDR3 is encoded by further DNA sequences in the sample. CDR3 sequence (DNA): TGTGCCAGCAGTTTACCAGGCTATGGCTACACCTTC. This encodes CASSLPGYGYTF. The chain is built from TRBV28 and TRBJ1-2; the D is unclear. Germline lookup yields CDR1 MDHEN and CDR2 SYDVKM. The CDR3 totals 12 residues. With 2 bases removed from V and 4 bases from J, the gap between germline ends came to 5 bases.

The chain uses TRBV6-1 and TRBJ2-2; D is unclear. The V and J ends lost 1 base and 1 base respectively, with 4 bases between them. CDR1 is MNHNS and CDR2 is SASEGT in the germline V gene. The CDR3 runs to 14 residues. CDR3 DNA sequence: TGTGCCAGCAGTGAAGTTAGGAACACCGGGGAGCTGTTTTTT. Translation: CASSEVRNTGELFF.

Here the CDR3 DNA reads TGTGCCAGCAAGATAGGGGGGGCCTCCACCGGGGAGCTGTTTTTT. It codes for CASKIGGASTGELFF. The chain employs TRBV6-6 and TRBJ2-2, with D perhaps TRBD2 (7 bases). Looked up from germline, CDR1 is MNHNY and CDR2 is SVGAGI (reference sequence). The CDR3 spans 15 residues. V shed 7 bases and J shed 4 bases, with 16 bases lying between them.

Details on this clone: This sample includes further DNA sequences coding for the same CDR3. The J gene is TRBJ2-3, the V gene TRBV5-1, with no clear D. Germline V lookup: CDR1 SGHRS, CDR2 YFSETQ. Between the trimmed V and J ends, which lost 2 bases and 2 bases, there was a span of 3 bases. CDR3 length equals 12 residues. The CDR3 reads CASSFSTDTQYF. The CDR3 DNA reads as TGCGCCAGCAGCTTTTCCACAGATACGCAGTATTTT.

Concerning this clone: Other nucleotide sequences in the sample specify the same CDR3. V usage is TRBV9 and J usage is TRBJ2-5; TRBD1 agrees at 8 bases. Germline V gene data show CDR1 as SGDLS and CDR2 as YYNGEE. V was clipped by 0 bases and J by 3 bases; unmatched bases: 7. The CDR3 runs to 16 residues. Here the CDR3 DNA reads TGTGCCAGCAGCGTAGCTATAGGACAGGGTGAAGAGACCCAGTACTTC. Amino acid sequence: CASSVAIGQGEETQYF.